This T cell receptor (beta chain) was sequenced during a study of cytotoxic CD8 clonotypes in ibrutinib-treated CLL. Study summary: Mean per-sample yields comprised roughly 260,000 productive templates and 94,082 productive rearrangements.

Clones were sequenced by immunoSEQ multiplex PCR, and TCRdb holds only the in-frame ones, with some missing. The table has more than 200,000 clones, roughly three quarters seen once. Study conclusions and caveats: Clonality increased at ibrutinib response, then returned toward baseline at progression. Pretreatment clonality was elevated relative to age-matched healthy donors and paralleled circulating CD8+ T-cell counts.

The CDR3 totals 11 residues. The V gene's germline CDR1 is SQVTM and CDR2 ANQGSEA. With 4 bases removed from V and 6 bases from J, the gap between germline ends came to 9 bases. This clone has more than one count but fewer than ten. Its antigen is currently unknown. Frozen PBMC stocks contributed about 1.8 micrograms of genomic DNA to the TCR beta libraries. V usage is TRBV29-1 and J usage is TRBJ1-2, with no clear D. The origin of this receptor is a human donor with chronic lymphocytic leukemia. The input for sequencing was PBMCs, taken after 12 months of ibrutinib treatment. The CDR3: CSVGGQDGYTF. For the CDR3, the DNA is TGCAGCGTTGGTGGCCAGGATGGCTACACCTTC. Using reference TRBV29-1 and TRBJ1-2 for the parts outside the CDR3, the full variable domain is SAVISQKPSRDICQRGTSLTIQCQVDSQVTMMFWYRQQPGQSLTLIATANQGSEATYESGFVIDKFPISRPNLTFSTLTVSNMSPEDSSIYLCSVGGQDGYTFGSGTRLTVV.